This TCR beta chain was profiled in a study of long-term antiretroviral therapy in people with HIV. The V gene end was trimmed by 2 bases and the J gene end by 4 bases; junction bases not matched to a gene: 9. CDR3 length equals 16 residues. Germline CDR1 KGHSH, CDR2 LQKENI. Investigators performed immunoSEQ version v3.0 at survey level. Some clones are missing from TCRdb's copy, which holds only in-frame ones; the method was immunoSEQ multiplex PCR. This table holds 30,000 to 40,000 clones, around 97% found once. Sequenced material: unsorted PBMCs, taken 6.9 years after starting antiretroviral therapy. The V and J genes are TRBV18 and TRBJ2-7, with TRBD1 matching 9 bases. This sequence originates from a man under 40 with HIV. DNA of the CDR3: TGTGCCAGCTCACCAGAAGTCGGGACAGGGACGTACGAGCAGTACTTC. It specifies CASSPEVGTGTYEQYF.